The 8 T cell receptor beta chains given below trace back to one sample, sequenced in a study of cytomegalovirus exposure and HLA in healthy donors. A multiplex PCR was run with 60 Vbeta primers and 13 Jbeta primers. TCRdb's copy holds only in-frame clones and misses some; the assay was immunoSEQ multiplex PCR. The table records roughly 160,000 clones, 70% to 85% of them present only once. The sample consisted of PBMCs. These receptors were taken from a man between 40 and 49 years old in good health and CMV-seronegative.

The V gene is TRBV6-5, the J gene TRBJ2-7; 7 nucleotides match TRBD2. V trimming: 6 bases; J trimming: 6 bases; junction bases outside the gene matches: 8. Germline V gene data show CDR1 as MNHEY and CDR2 as SVGAGI. The CDR3 has 13 amino acids. The CDR3 bases are TGTGCCAGCAGGCGTACGGGAGGTTCCGAGCAGTACTTC. Translated: CASRRTGGSEQYF.

The chain combines TRBV5-6 with TRBJ1-2; 8 bases are shared with TRBD1. V lost 1 base, J lost 3 bases, and 8 bases stayed unmatched. Germline-derived CDR1 and CDR2 are SGHDT and YYEEEE. This CDR3 is built from 16 residues. Here the CDR3 DNA reads TGTGCCAGCAGCTTGACCGGACAGGGCGCCTACTATGGCTACACCTTC. Translated: CASSLTGQGAYYGYTF.

The V call is TRBV27, the J call TRBJ2-5, with a weak D call TRBD2 (5 bases). Trimming took off 6 bases at V and 2 bases at J, with 13 bases between the two ends. This CDR3 spans 14 amino acids. In germline, CDR1 is MNHEY, CDR2 SMNVEV (reference sequence). CDR3 in amino acids: CASRNLRRQETQYF. The CDR3, as DNA: TGTGCCAGCAGAAATCTACGGAGGCAAGAGACCCAGTACTTC.

CDR3 sequence (DNA): TGTGCCATCAGTGAACCCGGGACTAGGGCACAAGAGACCCAGTACTTC. This translates into CAISEPGTRAQETQYF. The V gene is TRBV10-3, the J gene TRBJ2-5, with 8 bases aligning to TRBD2. Per the germline V gene, CDR1 is ENHRY and CDR2 is SYGVKD. The CDR3 has 16 amino acids. V shed 3 bases and J 2 bases; nucleotides not matched to a gene: 8.

This chain uses TRBV6-1 with TRBJ2-7; the match to TRBD1 covers 7 bases. J was trimmed by 5 bases and V by 4 bases; bases with no gene match: 14. The CDR3 loop spans 16 amino acids. CDR1 is MNHNS, CDR2 SASEGT, per germline. CDR3 loop: CASSAPRRDSLNEQYF. Here the CDR3 DNA reads TGTGCCAGCAGTGCACCCCGAAGGGACAGTTTGAACGAGCAGTACTTC.

This clone was picked up a small number of times. V gene TRBV30 combines with J gene TRBJ2-3, with a weak D call TRBD2 (6 bases). The germline V and J ends were trimmed by 0 bases and 3 bases, with 7 bases remaining between them. The germline gives CDR1 GTSNPN, CDR2 SVGIG (reference sequence). The CDR3 totals 13 residues. The CDR3 coding sequence is TGTGCCTGGAGTGTTGGGGGGACAGATACGCAGTATTTT. Amino acids: CAWSVGGTDTQYF.

The sample holds a few counts of this clone. V and J are TRBV5-1 and TRBJ2-7, with TRBD1 identical over 9 bases. Germline V gene lookup returns CDR1 SGHRS and CDR2 YFSETQ. This CDR3 region has 15 residues. V lost 4 bases to trimming and J lost 5 bases; unmatched junction nucleotides: 10. The CDR3 DNA reads TGCGCCAGCAGCCGGCATAGGACAGGGGAGGACGAGCAGTACTTC. Translated, it gives CASSRHRTGEDEQYF.

This clone was recorded once. The J gene is TRBJ2-1, the V gene TRBV4-1; TRBD2 matches 8 bases. Losses at the gene ends were 8 bases for V and 6 bases for J; bases not matched to a gene: 0. In germline, CDR1 is MGHRA, CDR2 YSYEKL. The CDR3 loop spans 11 amino acids. The CDR3 spells CASAGGNEQFF. The CDR3 DNA reads TGCGCCAGCGCGGGGGGCAATGAGCAGTTCTTC.